A selection of T cell receptor beta chains follows, all from one sample in a study of T-cell memory formation after mild COVID-19. Each CDR3 protein gets one entry after TCRdb re-called the 5' RACE reads with MiXCR. The sample lists 250,000 to 350,000 distinct CDR3 sequences; 15% to 20% were seen once. The sample was PBMCs or a T cell subset sorted from them (not recorded which). Receptors originate from a man aged 18-30 years who had mild COVID-19 (a few samples of this study predate the infection). Cell type and time point are not known. Each CDR3 is given with its conserved first and last residue. The order of the fields is clone size, D gene, J gene, V gene, CDR3 protein, CDR3 DNA. D genes are given only for firm matches. Some rows have no size entry. The others give once, few or many, or a class for an expanded clone.

>-|-|TRBJ2-5|TRBV28
CASSFPSLETQYF
TGTGCCAGCAGTTTCCCTAGCCTGGAGACCCAGTACTTC
>few|TRBD2|TRBJ2-3|TRBV5-1
CASSMGLAGATQYF
TGCGCCAGCAGCATGGGACTAGCGGGGGCTACGCAGTATTTT
>-|-|TRBJ2-1|TRBV20-1
CSATIDSNEQFF
TGCAGTGCTACGATCGACAGCAATGAGCAGTTCTTC
>-|-|TRBJ2-2|TRBV5-1
CASSLGQVDGELFF
TGCGCCAGCAGCTTGGGACAGGTTGATGGGGAGCTGTTTTTT
>-|TRBD2|TRBJ2-1|TRBV7-2
CASSLPAGDVNEQFF
TGTGCCAGCAGCTTGCCAGCGGGGGATGTCAATGAGCAGTTCTTC
>few|TRBD2|TRBJ2-1|TRBV7-9
CASSPHGGADYEQFF
TGTGCCAGCAGCCCGCACGGGGGGGCTGACTATGAGCAGTTCTTC
>few|-|TRBJ1-2|TRBV6-1
CASSEVGTSYGYTF
TGTGCCAGCAGTGAGGTCGGAACATCTTATGGCTACACCTTC
>-|TRBD1|TRBJ2-3|TRBV5-1
CASSLAGTGQGDTQYF
TGCGCCAGCAGCTTGGCCGGGACGGGACAGGGAGATACGCAGTATTTT
>-|-|TRBJ2-2|TRBV7-9
CASSLGRGITGELFF
TGTGCCAGCAGCTTGGGCAGGGGCATCACCGGGGAGCTGTTTTTT
>-|-|TRBJ2-2|TRBV2
CASSPNRIGELFF
TGTGCCAGCAGTCCGAACCGAATCGGGGAGCTGTTTTTT
>few|-|TRBJ1-2|TRBV12-3/TRBV12-4
CASSPIKGGYTF
TGTGCCAGCAGTCCCATTAAGGGTGGCTACACCTTC
>few|TRBD1|TRBJ1-2|TRBV5-1
CASSTTGGQHYGYTF
TGCGCCAGCAGCACCACCGGGGGACAGCACTATGGCTACACCTTC
>-|TRBD1|TRBJ2-2|TRBV4-2
CASSQEGQWNTGELFF
TGTGCCAGCAGCCAAGAGGGACAGTGGAACACCGGGGAGCTGTTTTTT
>few|TRBD2|TRBJ2-7|TRBV7-2
CASSPERGPSYEQYF
TGTGCCAGCAGCCCGGAGCGGGGGCCCTCCTACGAGCAGTACTTC
>-|-|TRBJ2-5|TRBV4-2
CASSPGGGNTETQYF
TGTGCCAGCAGCCCAGGAGGGGGAAATACAGAGACCCAGTACTTC
>once|-|TRBJ1-2|TRBV20-1
CSAMDPGRNYGYTF
TGCAGTGCTATGGATCCGGGACGCAACTATGGCTACACCTTC
>few|-|TRBJ2-7|TRBV7-9
CASSSFRVGSYEQYF
TGTGCCAGCAGCTCGTTCAGGGTCGGGTCCTACGAGCAGTACTTC
>few|-|TRBJ2-4|TRBV7-2
CASSLASPRDIQYF
TGTGCCAGCAGCTTAGCGAGCCCGAGAGACATTCAGTACTTC
>few|-|TRBJ1-2|TRBV12-5
CASEGTTYGYTF
TGTGCTAGTGAAGGGACAACCTATGGCTACACCTTC
>few|TRBD1|TRBJ1-4|TRBV11-2
CASSSFRDSRNEKLFF
TGTGCCAGCAGCTCTTTCCGGGACAGTCGTAATGAAAAACTGTTTTTT
>-|TRBD1|TRBJ1-2|TRBV25-1
CASTTLGGTGGYTF
TGTGCCAGCACTACTCTGGGGGGGACAGGTGGCTACACCTTC
>many|-|TRBJ1-2|TRBV27
CASSLAAGANYGYTF
TGTGCCAGCAGTTTAGCAGCAGGGGCCAACTATGGCTACACCTTC
>-|TRBD1|TRBJ1-2|TRBV5-1
CASSLYRGSYGYTF
TGCGCCAGCAGCTTGTACAGGGGATCCTATGGCTACACCTTC
>many|TRBD1|TRBJ2-2|TRBV12-3/TRBV12-4
CASKQGRTGELFF
TGTGCCAGCAAACAGGGGCGCACCGGGGAGCTGTTTTTT
>-|TRBD2|TRBJ2-1|TRBV19
CASQGLAGGIYEQFF
TGTGCCAGCCAAGGTTTAGCGGGGGGGATCTATGAGCAGTTCTTC
>-|-|TRBJ2-1|TRBV6-4
CASSDQGGTAYNEQFF
TGTGCCAGCAGTGACCAGGGCGGGACAGCGTACAATGAGCAGTTCTTC
>-|TRBD1|TRBJ1-1|TRBV4-1
CASSQQKVFQGGQGNTEAFF
TGCGCCAGCAGCCAACAAAAAGTCTTTCAGGGGGGACAGGGAAACACTGAAGCTTTCTTT
>-|TRBD1|TRBJ2-3|TRBV6-2/TRBV6-3
CASSRDRVAGSTQYF
TGTGCCAGCAGTCGGGACAGGGTTGCAGGTAGTACGCAGTATTTT
>few|-|TRBJ2-3|TRBV5-1
CASSRSGFRDTQYF
TGCGCCAGCAGTCGATCAGGGTTTAGGGATACGCAGTATTTT
>-|-|TRBJ2-3|TRBV12-3/TRBV12-4
CASNPSGSTDTQYF
TGTGCCAGCAACCCCAGCGGTAGCACAGATACGCAGTATTTT
>many|TRBD2|TRBJ2-5|TRBV7-2
CASSLTSGGLVETQYF
TGTGCCAGCAGCTTAACCAGCGGGGGGCTAGTAGAGACCCAGTACTTC
>-|TRBD1|TRBJ2-2|TRBV7-9
CASSEISGQVDGELFF
TGTGCCAGCAGCGAGATCTCAGGACAGGTGGACGGGGAGCTGTTTTTT
>-|TRBD2|TRBJ2-3|TRBV5-1
CASSLAPAGGSDTQYF
TGCGCCAGCAGCTTGGCCCCAGCGGGGGGGTCCGATACGCAGTATTTT
>few|TRBD1|TRBJ2-2|TRBV4-3
CASSQAPVGGLNTGELFF
TGCGCCAGCAGCCAGGCCCCGGTAGGGGGCCTGAACACCGGGGAGCTGTTTTTT
>-|-|TRBJ1-1|TRBV12-3/TRBV12-4
CASSLGVRAFF
TGTGCCAGCAGTTTGGGAGTGAGGGCTTTCTTT
>many|-|TRBJ2-7|TRBV5-8
CASRPGVGALYEQYF
TGTGCCAGCAGACCAGGGGTCGGGGCTTTGTACGAGCAGTACTTC
>-|-|TRBJ1-2|TRBV7-2
CASIPGSGNYGYTF
TGTGCCAGCATCCCCGGGTCGGGGAACTATGGCTACACCTTC
>-|TRBD1|TRBJ2-3|TRBV7-3
CASSSTALGQGDTDTQYF
TGTGCCAGCAGCTCTACTGCCCTAGGACAGGGGGACACAGATACGCAGTATTTT
>many|-|TRBJ1-1|TRBV5-1
CASSNGQNTEAFF
TGCGCCAGCAGCAACGGACAGAACACTGAAGCTTTCTTT
>-|-|TRBJ2-3|TRBV7-3
CASSPITTREADTQYF
TGTGCCAGCAGCCCCATTACGACTAGAGAGGCAGATACGCAGTATTTT
>few|-|TRBJ1-1|TRBV18
CASSPGAREAFF
TGTGCCAGCTCACCGGGGGCCAGGGAAGCTTTCTTT
>many|TRBD2|TRBJ2-7|TRBV6-2/TRBV6-3
CASSLGLAAYEQYF
TGTGCCAGCAGTCTCGGACTAGCAGCCTACGAGCAGTACTTC
>few|TRBD1|TRBJ2-3|TRBV5-1
CASSSARQGYTDTQYF
TGCGCCAGCAGCTCTGCCAGACAGGGCTACACAGATACGCAGTATTTT
>-|-|TRBJ2-1|TRBV30
CAWSDYPFGERANEQFF
TGTGCCTGGAGTGACTACCCCTTTGGCGAGCGGGCTAATGAGCAGTTCTTC
>few|TRBD1|TRBJ1-2|TRBV29-1
CSVGGARGRPNYGYTF
TGCAGCGTTGGAGGGGCCAGGGGGAGACCTAACTATGGCTACACCTTC
>few|-|TRBJ1-1|TRBV4-1
CASSQDPVPKGAFF
TGCGCCAGCAGCCAAGATCCAGTTCCGAAAGGAGCTTTCTTT
>many|-|TRBJ2-7|TRBV5-1
CASSLTGLSYEQYF
TGCGCCAGCAGCTTAACAGGGTTGAGCTACGAGCAGTACTTC
>few|TRBD2|TRBJ2-1|TRBV20-1
CSASRLAGVNEQFF
TGCAGTGCGAGCAGACTAGCGGGGGTCAATGAGCAGTTCTTC
>-|TRBD1|TRBJ2-3|TRBV7-2
CASSLAGTERRLDTQYF
TGTGCCAGCAGCTTAGCCGGGACAGAGAGAAGGCTTGATACGCAGTATTTT